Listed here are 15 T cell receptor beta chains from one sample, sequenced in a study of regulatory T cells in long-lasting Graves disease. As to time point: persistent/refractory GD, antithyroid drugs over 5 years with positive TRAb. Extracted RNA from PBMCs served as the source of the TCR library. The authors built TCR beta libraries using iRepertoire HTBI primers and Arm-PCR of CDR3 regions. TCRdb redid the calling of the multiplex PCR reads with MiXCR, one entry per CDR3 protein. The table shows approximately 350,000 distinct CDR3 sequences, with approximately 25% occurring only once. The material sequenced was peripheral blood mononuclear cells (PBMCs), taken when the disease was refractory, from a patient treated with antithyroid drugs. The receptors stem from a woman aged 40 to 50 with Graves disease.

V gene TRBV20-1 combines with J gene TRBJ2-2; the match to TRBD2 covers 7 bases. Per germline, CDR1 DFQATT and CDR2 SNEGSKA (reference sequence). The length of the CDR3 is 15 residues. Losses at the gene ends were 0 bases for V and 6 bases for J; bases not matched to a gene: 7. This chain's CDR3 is CSARDLGEGPGELFF. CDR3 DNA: TGCAGTGCTAGAGATCTGGGGGAGGGCCCCGGGGAGCTGTTTTTT.

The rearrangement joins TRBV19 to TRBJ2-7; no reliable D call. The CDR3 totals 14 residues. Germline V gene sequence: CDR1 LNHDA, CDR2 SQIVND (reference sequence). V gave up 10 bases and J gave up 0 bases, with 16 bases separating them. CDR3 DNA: TGTGCCACCTCCAGGCTGGCGAGCTCCTACGAGCAGTACTTC. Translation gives CATSRLASSYEQYF.

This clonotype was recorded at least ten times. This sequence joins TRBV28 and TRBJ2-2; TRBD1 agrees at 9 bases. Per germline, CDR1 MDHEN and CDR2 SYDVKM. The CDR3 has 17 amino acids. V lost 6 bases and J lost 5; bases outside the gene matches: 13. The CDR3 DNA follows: TGTGCCAGCAGCACGGGACAGGGCTTCGTTGGTACCGGGGAGCTGTTTTTT. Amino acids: CASSTGQGFVGTGELFF.

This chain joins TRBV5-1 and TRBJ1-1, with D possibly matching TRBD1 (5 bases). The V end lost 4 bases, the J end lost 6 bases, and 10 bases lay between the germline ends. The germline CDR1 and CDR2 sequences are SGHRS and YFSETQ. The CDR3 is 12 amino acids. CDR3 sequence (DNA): TGCGCCAGCAGCAGGGGTGGCCCTGAAGCTTTCTTT. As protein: CASSRGGPEAFF.

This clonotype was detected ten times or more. The CDR3 is CASRVSGGRETQYF. The CDR3 DNA is TGTGCCAGCAGAGTGTCAGGGGGCCGAGAGACCCAGTACTTC. The chain recombines TRBV27 with TRBJ2-5; the match to TRBD1 covers 8 bases. The CDR3 runs to 14 residues. Looked up from germline, CDR1 is MNHEY and CDR2 is SMNVEV (reference sequence). With 6 bases clipped from V and 4 bases from J, the junction kept 7 bases outside the gene matches.

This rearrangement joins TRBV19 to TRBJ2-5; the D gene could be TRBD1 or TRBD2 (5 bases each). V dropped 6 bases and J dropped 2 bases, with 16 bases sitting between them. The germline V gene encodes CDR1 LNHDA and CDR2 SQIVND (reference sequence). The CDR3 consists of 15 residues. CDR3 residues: CASSPTWGRQETQYF. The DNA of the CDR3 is TGTGCCAGTAGCCCTACTTGGGGGAGACAAGAGACCCAGTACTTC. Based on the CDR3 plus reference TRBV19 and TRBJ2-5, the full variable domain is DGGITQSPKYLFRKEGQNVTLSCEQNLNHDAMYWYRQDPGQGLRLIYYSQIVNDFQKGDIAEGYSVSREKKESFPLTVTSAQKNPTAFYLCASSPTWGRQETQYFGPGTRLLVL.

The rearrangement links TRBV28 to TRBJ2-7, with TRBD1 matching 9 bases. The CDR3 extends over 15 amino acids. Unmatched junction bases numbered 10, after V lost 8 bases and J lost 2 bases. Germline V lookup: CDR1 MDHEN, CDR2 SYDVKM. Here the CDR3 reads CASSPDRGNPYEQYF. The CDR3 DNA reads TGTGCCAGCTCACCAGACAGGGGGAATCCCTACGAGCAGTACTTC. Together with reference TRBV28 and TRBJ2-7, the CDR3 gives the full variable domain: DVKVTQSSRYLVKRTGEKVFLECVQDMDHENMFWYRQDPGLGLRLIYFSYDVKMKEKGDIPEGYSVSREKKERFSLILESASTNQTSMYLCASSPDRGNPYEQYFGPGTRLTVT.

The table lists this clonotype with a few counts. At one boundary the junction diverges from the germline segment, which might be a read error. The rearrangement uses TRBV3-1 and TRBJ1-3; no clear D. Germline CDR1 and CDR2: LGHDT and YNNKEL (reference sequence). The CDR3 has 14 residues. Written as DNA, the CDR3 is TGTGCCAGCAGCGAATCAGGCTCTGGAAACACCACATATTTT. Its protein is CASSESGSGNTTYF.

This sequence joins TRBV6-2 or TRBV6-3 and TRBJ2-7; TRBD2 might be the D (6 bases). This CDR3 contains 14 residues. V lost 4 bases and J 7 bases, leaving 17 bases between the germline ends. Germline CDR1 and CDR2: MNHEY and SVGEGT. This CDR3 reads CASSSRRGLGEQYF. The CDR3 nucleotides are TGTGCCAGCAGTTCCCGGCGGGGCCTGGGGGAGCAGTACTTC.

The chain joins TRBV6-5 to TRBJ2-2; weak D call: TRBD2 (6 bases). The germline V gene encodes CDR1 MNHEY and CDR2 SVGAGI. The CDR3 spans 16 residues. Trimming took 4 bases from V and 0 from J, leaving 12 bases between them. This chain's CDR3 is CASSWLGLTNTGELFF. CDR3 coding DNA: TGTGCCAGCAGTTGGTTGGGACTGACGAACACCGGGGAGCTGTTTTTT.

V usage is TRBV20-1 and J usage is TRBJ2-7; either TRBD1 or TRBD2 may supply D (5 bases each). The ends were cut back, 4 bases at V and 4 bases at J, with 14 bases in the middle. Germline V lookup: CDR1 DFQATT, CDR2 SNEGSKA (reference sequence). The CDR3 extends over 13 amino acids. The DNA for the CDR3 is TGCAGTGCTATCCGGGGCCAGACTTACGAGCAGTACTTC. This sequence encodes CSAIRGQTYEQYF.

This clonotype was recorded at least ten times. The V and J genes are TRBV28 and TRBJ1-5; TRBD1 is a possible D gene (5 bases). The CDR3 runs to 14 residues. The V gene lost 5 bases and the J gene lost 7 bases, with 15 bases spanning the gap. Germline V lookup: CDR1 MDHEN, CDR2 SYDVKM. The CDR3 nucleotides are TGTGCCAGCAGTCCCCAGAGGGACGGCCAGCCCCAGCATTTT. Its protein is CASSPQRDGQPQHF.

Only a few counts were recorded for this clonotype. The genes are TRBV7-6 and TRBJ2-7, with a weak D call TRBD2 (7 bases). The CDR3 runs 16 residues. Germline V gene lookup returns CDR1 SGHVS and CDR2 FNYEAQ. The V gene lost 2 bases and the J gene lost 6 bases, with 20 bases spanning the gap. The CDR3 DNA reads TGTGCCAGCAGCTTACCTAGCGGAGGGGGTTTCGGCGAGCAGTACTTC. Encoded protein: CASSLPSGGGFGEQYF.

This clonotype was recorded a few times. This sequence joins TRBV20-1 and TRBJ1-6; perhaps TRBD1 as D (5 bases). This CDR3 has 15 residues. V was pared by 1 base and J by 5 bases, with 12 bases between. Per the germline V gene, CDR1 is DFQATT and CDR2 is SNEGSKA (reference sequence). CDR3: CSARVDRANNSPLHF. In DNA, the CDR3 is TGCAGTGCTAGAGTCGACAGAGCTAATAATTCACCCCTCCACTTT.

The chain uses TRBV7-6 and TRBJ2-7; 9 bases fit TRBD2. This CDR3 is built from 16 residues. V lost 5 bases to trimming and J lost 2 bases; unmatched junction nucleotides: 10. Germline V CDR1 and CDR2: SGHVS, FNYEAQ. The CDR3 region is CASSPRNSGSPYEQYF. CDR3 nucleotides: TGTGCCAGCAGCCCCCGTAATAGCGGGAGCCCCTACGAGCAGTACTTC.